This TCR beta chain originates from a study of blood T cell repertoires in COVID-19. Study as a whole: In each case, the material was cDNA or gDNA derived from T cells, B-cell-depleted T cells, or PBMCs.

Between the trimmed V and J ends, which lost 9 bases and 1 base, there was a span of 12 bases. The CDR3 extends over 14 amino acids. The germline V gene encodes CDR1 MNHEY and CDR2 SVGAGI. The method was immunoSEQ multiplex PCR; TCRdb's version includes in-frame clones alone and lacks a portion of them. The table shows approximately 500,000 clones, with approximately 91% occurring only once. The receptor comes from a woman in her forties or fifties with COVID-19, enrolled during active disease. Specimen: peripheral blood. The V gene is TRBV6-5, the J gene TRBJ2-2, with D maybe TRBD1 (7 bases). The chain's CDR3 is CASTRGVNTGELFF. The CDR3 nucleotides read TGTGCCAGTACCAGGGGGGTGAACACCGGGGAGCTGTTTTTT.